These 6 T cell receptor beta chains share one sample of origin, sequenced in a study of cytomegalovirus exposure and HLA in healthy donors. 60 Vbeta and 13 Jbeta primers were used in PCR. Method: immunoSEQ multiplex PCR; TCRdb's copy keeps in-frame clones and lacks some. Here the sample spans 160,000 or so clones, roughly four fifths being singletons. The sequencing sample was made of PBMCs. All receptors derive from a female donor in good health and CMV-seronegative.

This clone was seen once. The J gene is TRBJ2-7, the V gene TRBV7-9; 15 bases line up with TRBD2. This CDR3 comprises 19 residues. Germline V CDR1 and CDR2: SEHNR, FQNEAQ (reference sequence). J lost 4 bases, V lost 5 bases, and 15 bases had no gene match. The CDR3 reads CASSPPPGLAGGHEYEQYF. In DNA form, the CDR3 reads TGTGCCAGCAGCCCGCCGCCGGGACTAGCGGGAGGCCACGAGTACGAGCAGTACTTC.

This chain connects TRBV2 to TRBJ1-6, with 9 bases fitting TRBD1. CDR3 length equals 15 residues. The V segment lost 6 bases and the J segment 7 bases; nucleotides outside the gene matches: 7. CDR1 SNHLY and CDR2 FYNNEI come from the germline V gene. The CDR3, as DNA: TGTGCCAGCAGGGACCAACAGGGGGCAAATTCACCCCTCCACTTT. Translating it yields CASRDQQGANSPLHF.

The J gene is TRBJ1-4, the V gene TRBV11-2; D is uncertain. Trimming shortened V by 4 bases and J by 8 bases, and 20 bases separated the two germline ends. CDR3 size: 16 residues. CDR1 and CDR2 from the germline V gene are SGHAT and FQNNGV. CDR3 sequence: CASSSERYPRREKLFF. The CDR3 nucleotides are TGTGCCAGCAGCTCCGAAAGGTACCCGAGGCGGGAAAAACTGTTTTTT.

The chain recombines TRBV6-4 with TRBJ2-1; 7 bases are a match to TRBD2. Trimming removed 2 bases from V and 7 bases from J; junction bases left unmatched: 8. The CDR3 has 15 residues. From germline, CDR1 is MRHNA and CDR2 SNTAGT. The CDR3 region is CASSDGAGESNEQFF. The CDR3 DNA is TGTGCCAGCAGTGACGGGGCGGGGGAGTCGAATGAGCAGTTCTTC.

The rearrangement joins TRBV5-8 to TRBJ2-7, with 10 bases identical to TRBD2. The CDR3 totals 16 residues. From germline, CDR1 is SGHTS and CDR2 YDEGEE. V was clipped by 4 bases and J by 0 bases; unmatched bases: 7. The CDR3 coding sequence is TGTGCCAGCAGCCAAGCCGGACTAGCGGACTCCTACGAGCAGTACTTC. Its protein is CASSQAGLADSYEQYF.

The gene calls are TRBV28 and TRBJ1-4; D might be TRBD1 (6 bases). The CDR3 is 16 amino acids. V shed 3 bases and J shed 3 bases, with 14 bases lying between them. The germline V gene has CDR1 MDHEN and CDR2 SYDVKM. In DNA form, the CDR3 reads TGTGCCAGCAGTTTCGGGCAGGGGCGGGCTAATGAAAAACTGTTTTTT. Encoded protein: CASSFGQGRANEKLFF.